These 11 T cell receptor beta chains were sequenced from one sample in a study of CD8 T cells in Susac syndrome. Reverse transcription of 0.5 to 1 ug RNA was performed with random hexamers. In TCRdb, the immunoSEQ multiplex PCR reads were re-called with MiXCR into one record per CDR3 protein. The sample consists of fewer than 200,000 distinct CDR3 sequences, 75% to 95% of them appearing once. The material sequenced was CD4+ T cells from PBMCs. The receptors shown here come from a human donor with Susac syndrome.

This chain connects TRBV4-1 to TRBJ1-5; D call uncertain. The V end was cut by 2 bases, the J end by 4 bases, with 12 bases between. Germline assignment: CDR1 MGHRA and CDR2 YSYEKL. There are 15 residues in the CDR3. CDR3 sequence (DNA): TGCGCCAGCAGCCAAAGGGAGGAGGTAAATCAGCCCCAGCATTTT. It translates to CASSQREEVNQPQHF.

V usage is TRBV28 and J usage is TRBJ1-2; 7 bases line up with TRBD1. The J segment lost 3 bases and the V segment lost 7 bases, leaving 8 bases of the junction unmatched. The V gene's germline CDR1 is MDHEN and CDR2 SYDVKM. The CDR3 consists of 14 residues. CDR3 sequence reads: CASTTGTEHYGYTF. CDR3 nucleotide sequence: TGTGCCAGCACCACCGGGACAGAGCACTATGGCTACACCTTC.

The chain joins TRBV30 to TRBJ2-1, with 8 positions matching TRBD2. The length of the CDR3 is 11 residues. The germline gives CDR1 GTSNPN, CDR2 SVGIG (reference sequence). Here the CDR3 DNA reads TGTGTCCACTGGGAAGCGGGGGCCCCGTTCTTC. Protein: CVHWEAGAPFF. Filled out from reference TRBV30 and TRBJ2-1, the complete variable domain reads SQTIHQWPATLVQPVGSPLSLECTVEGTSNPNLYWYRQAAGRGLQLLFYSVGIGQISSEVPQNLSASRPQDRQFILSSKKLLLSDSGFYLCVHWEAGAPFFGPGTRLTVL.

The chain uses TRBV30 and TRBJ1-1; D is perhaps TRBD1 (5 bases). Germline CDR1 and CDR2: GTSNPN and SVGIG (reference sequence). The CDR3 is made up of 15 amino acids. V was trimmed by 1 base and J by 0 bases, leaving 12 bases between them. The CDR3 protein is CAWSGIRGLNTEAFF. The CDR3 coding sequence is TGTGCCTGGAGTGGGATTAGGGGACTGAACACTGAAGCTTTCTTT.

V is TRBV5-1 and J is TRBJ1-3, with 8 bases that match TRBD1. Germline CDR1 reads SGHRS; CDR2 reads YFSETQ. The CDR3 runs to 18 residues. The J segment lost 0 bases and the V segment lost 4 bases, leaving 12 bases of the junction unmatched. The CDR3 is CASSLSLTGGNSGNTIYF. CDR3 bases: TGCGCCAGCAGCCTGTCCTTAACAGGGGGAAACTCTGGAAACACCATATATTTT.

The rearrangement links TRBV5-1 to TRBJ1-1; 9 nucleotides agree with TRBD1. This CDR3 is 16 amino acids long. Germline V gene data show CDR1 as SGHRS and CDR2 as YFSETQ. V shed 5 bases and J 11 bases; nucleotides not matched to a gene: 19. CDR3 sequence: CASRLRQGGSQARAFF. As DNA, the CDR3 is TGCGCCAGCAGACTTAGACAGGGGGGATCGCAAGCTAGGGCTTTCTTT.

Only one count was recorded for this clonotype. The rearrangement links TRBV3-1 to TRBJ2-7, with 8 nucleotides matching TRBD1. Looked up from germline, CDR1 is LGHDT and CDR2 is YNNKEL (reference sequence). V was pared by 3 bases and J by 5 bases, with 3 bases of the junction left unmatched. This CDR3 comprises 13 residues. CDR3 sequence reads: CASSQDRVHEQYF. Here the CDR3 DNA reads TGTGCCAGCAGCCAGGACAGGGTCCACGAGCAGTACTTC.

This clonotype appeared a few times. The V call is TRBV29-1, the J call TRBJ2-7; 7 bases line up with TRBD2. V dropped 6 bases and J dropped 4; count of bases not matched to a gene: 12. The germline V gene has CDR1 SQVTM and CDR2 ANQGSEA. This CDR3 contains 14 residues. The CDR3 DNA sequence: TGCAGCGTGTCGGCATCAGAGGGAGGGTACGAGCAGTACTTC. Amino acid sequence: CSVSASEGGYEQYF.

This chain joins TRBV6-6 and TRBJ1-1; D not certain. Trimming took 6 bases from V and 1 from J, leaving 9 bases between them. The CDR3 runs 13 residues. Germline CDR1 and CDR2: MNHNY and SVGAGI (reference sequence). DNA for the CDR3: TGTGCCAGCAGGGAGTGGACGAACACTGAAGCTTTCTTT. This gives the protein CASREWTNTEAFF.

The chain carries TRBV15 and TRBJ2-7, with D hard to call. CDR3 length equals 16 residues. Germline CDR1 is LNHNV and CDR2 is YYDKDF (reference sequence). V was shortened by 1 base and J by 1 base, with 14 bases between the two germline ends. CDR3 nucleotide sequence: TGTGCCACCAGCAGAGCGGACCTACGACCTTCCTACGAGCAGTACTTC. This encodes CATSRADLRPSYEQYF.

The chain carries TRBV7-9 and TRBJ2-2, with D uncertain. Germline loops: CDR1 SEHNR, CDR2 FQNEAQ (reference sequence). Trimming took 2 bases from V and 4 from J, leaving 8 bases between them. CDR3 length: 14 residues. The CDR3 protein is CASSLPVATGELFF. In nucleotides, the CDR3 is TGTGCCAGCAGCTTACCAGTAGCCACCGGGGAGCTGTTTTTT.